These 26 T cell receptor beta chains came from one sample sequenced in a study of cytomegalovirus exposure and HLA in healthy donors (dated by TCRdb to about 2017). The library was prepared using the immunoSEQ multiplex PCR assay. A mixture of 60 forward primers for TCR Vbeta segments and 13 reverse primers for TCR Jbeta segments was used in the multiplex PCR. The source is immuneACCESS, and TCRdb retained only in-frame sequences with V and J called. Part of the clones is not carried over; for the studies checked, unresolved V genes explain less than half of this, and the remainder is unexplained. The sample includes around 110,000 clones, with under 85% observed a single time. The ten largest clones take up 4% to 5% of the sample. Sequencing was performed on PBMCs. The receptors come from a male donor in good health and CMV-seronegative.

The chain couples TRBV28 to TRBJ1-5, with D maybe TRBD1 (6 bases). Germline loops: CDR1 MDHEN, CDR2 SYDVKM. V was shortened by 2 bases and J by 2 bases, with 10 bases between the two germline ends. CDR3 length equals 15 residues. CDR3 in DNA: TGTGCCAGCAGTTTAACAGGGCTGGGCAATCAGCCCCAGCATTTT. Amino acid sequence: CASSLTGLGNQPQHF.

In its sample, this clone was seen once. The chain combines TRBV19 with TRBJ2-3; weak D call: TRBD1 (6 bases). The V end was cut by 7 bases, the J end by 3 bases, with 14 bases between. Germline CDR1 LNHDA, CDR2 SQIVND (reference sequence). This CDR3 contains 14 residues. CDR3 loop: CASKGDRDTDTQYF. The CDR3 bases are TGTGCCAGTAAGGGGGACCGGGATACAGATACGCAGTATTTT.

In this sample, this clone turned up a few times. CDR3 sequence reads: CASSLEGAPGYEQYF. The CDR3 nucleotides are TGTGCCAGCAGCTTAGAAGGGGCCCCCGGATACGAGCAGTACTTC. This chain links TRBV7-8 with TRBJ2-7, with D tentatively TRBD1 (5 bases). V lost 1 base and J lost 4, with 14 bases in between. There are 15 residues in the CDR3. Per the germline V gene, CDR1 is SGHVS and CDR2 is FQNEAQ.

The CDR3 DNA sequence: TGTGCCAGCAGTCGAGACAGGGTCCCCTACGAGCAGTACTTC. Its translation: CASSRDRVPYEQYF. The chain joins TRBV28 to TRBJ2-5, with 7 bases that match TRBD1. The DNA end lines up better with TRBJ2-7; the J call may be wrong. Germline-derived CDR1 and CDR2 are MDHEN and SYDVKM. The CDR3 runs to 14 residues.

As to this clone: Relative to the germline gene, one junction end is altered; a read error may explain this. The same CDR3 also results from other DNA sequences found in this sample. The J gene is TRBJ1-4, the V gene TRBV9; 8 bases fit TRBD1. The CDR3 has 16 amino acids. Germline V gene lookup returns CDR1 SGDLS and CDR2 YYNGEE. CDR3 coding DNA: TGCGCCAGCAGCGACACAGGGGGGGCAACTAATGAAAAACTGTTTTTT. Its protein is CASSDTGGATNEKLFF.

The rearrangement joins TRBV5-4 to TRBJ2-1; perhaps TRBD2 as D (5 bases). Germline V gene data show CDR1 as SGHNT and CDR2 as YYREEE (reference sequence). This CDR3 has 13 amino acids. V gave up 6 bases and J gave up 0 bases, with 7 bases separating them. The CDR3 nucleotides read TGTGCCAGCAAAGCGGCCTCCTACAATGAGCAGTTCTTC. Residues: CASKAASYNEQFF.

The chain recombines TRBV2 with TRBJ2-4, with 13 bases aligning to TRBD2. This CDR3 region has 18 residues. Per the germline V gene, CDR1 is SNHLY and CDR2 is FYNNEI. Trimming at V came to 4 bases and at J to 4 bases, leaving 10 bases not matched to a gene. Here the CDR3 DNA reads TGTGCCAGCAGTGGACTAGCGGGAGGAAGGGTTGGTAAAAACATTCAGTACTTC. This sequence encodes CASSGLAGGRVGKNIQYF.

The V and J genes are TRBV5-6 and TRBJ1-2; D might be TRBD1 (5 bases). Per germline, CDR1 SGHDT and CDR2 YYEEEE. V dropped 0 bases and J dropped 2 bases, with 8 bases sitting between them. CDR3 length: 14 residues. The CDR3 DNA sequence: TGTGCCAGCAGCTTGGCCGACAGAAACTATGGCTACACCTTC. It is translated as CASSLADRNYGYTF.

This clone came up a few times. V and J are TRBV19 and TRBJ2-3, with 7 bases identical to TRBD1. In germline, CDR1 is LNHDA, CDR2 SQIVND (reference sequence). The CDR3 covers 15 residues. V dropped 5 bases and J dropped 6; count of bases not matched to a gene: 11. The CDR3 protein is CASSVETGLWDTQYF. In DNA, the CDR3 is TGTGCCAGTAGTGTTGAGACAGGGCTTTGGGATACGCAGTATTTT.

This rearrangement joins TRBV28 to TRBJ2-7; perhaps TRBD1 as D (6 bases). V lost 6 bases and J lost 3, with 9 bases in between. The CDR3 is 12 residues long. The germline V gene encodes CDR1 MDHEN and CDR2 SYDVKM. The DNA of the CDR3 is TGTGCCAGCAGCCGGGACAACTACGAGCAGTACTTC. It codes for CASSRDNYEQYF.

V and J are TRBV27 and TRBJ1-1, with a tentative D call TRBD1 (6 bases). Germline V lookup: CDR1 MNHEY, CDR2 SMNVEV (reference sequence). The CDR3 has 12 residues. The germline V and J ends were trimmed by 2 bases and 8 bases, with 9 bases remaining between them. The DNA for the CDR3 is TGTGCCAGCAGTTTACTACAGGGAGAAGCTTTCTTT. Translation: CASSLLQGEAFF.

This clone was detected a few times. V is TRBV6-6 and J is TRBJ2-7; D unclear. Germline lookup yields CDR1 MNHNY and CDR2 SVGAGI (reference sequence). The CDR3 runs to 12 residues. Trimming stripped 2 bases from V and 3 bases from J, with 5 bases between. DNA for the CDR3: TGTGCCAGCAGTTACCAACACTACGAGCAGTACTTC. Translating it yields CASSYQHYEQYF.

The V and J genes are TRBV7-2 and TRBJ1-3; no clear D. The V gene lost 8 bases and the J gene lost 0 bases, with 14 bases spanning the gap. CDR1 SGHTA and CDR2 FQGNSA come from the germline V gene. CDR3 length: 15 residues. CDR3 in amino acids: CASHLAARSGNTIYF. The CDR3 nucleotides read TGTGCCAGCCATTTAGCAGCCCGCTCTGGAAACACCATATATTTT. Looking up the rest from reference TRBV7-2 and TRBJ1-3 gives the full variable domain: GAGVSQSPSNKVTEKGKDVELRCDPISGHTALYWYRQSLGQGLEFLIYFQGNSAPDKSGLPSDRFSAERTGGSVSTLTIQRTQQEDSAVYLCASHLAARSGNTIYFGEGSWLTVV.

This clone was recorded a few times. This chain links TRBV29-1 with TRBJ1-1; D is undetermined. Trimming stripped 4 bases from V and 3 bases from J, with 6 bases between. Germline V gene sequence: CDR1 SQVTM, CDR2 ANQGSEA. The CDR3 sequence is 11 residues long. The CDR3 region has the DNA TGCAGCGTTGGCCGGGACACTGAAGCTTTCTTT. Translating it yields CSVGRDTEAFF.

V is TRBV7-8 and J is TRBJ1-1; TRBD1 is a possible D gene (5 bases). Germline V gene data show CDR1 as SGHVS and CDR2 as FQNEAQ. The germline V and J ends were trimmed by 1 base and 1 base, with 7 bases remaining between them. The CDR3 runs to 14 residues. The CDR3 protein is CASSLVGRNTEAFF. The CDR3 DNA reads TGTGCCAGCAGCTTAGTGGGGCGGAACACTGAAGCTTTCTTT. The full variable domain, completed using reference TRBV7-8 and TRBJ1-1, is GAGVSQSPRYKVAKRGQDVALRCDPISGHVSLFWYQQALGQGPEFLTYFQNEAQLDKSGLPSDRFFAERPEGSVSTLKIQRTQQEDSAVYLCASSLVGRNTEAFFGQGTRLTVV.

This rearrangement joins TRBV6-6 to TRBJ1-5, with a possible D match to TRBD1 (5 bases). Germline assignment: CDR1 MNHNY and CDR2 SVGAGI (reference sequence). The germline V and J ends were trimmed by 4 bases and 6 bases, with 19 bases remaining between them. There are 16 residues in the CDR3. Here the CDR3 reads CASSWGDGGSGQPQHF. The CDR3 nucleotides are TGTGCCAGCAGTTGGGGGGACGGAGGCTCAGGTCAGCCCCAGCATTTT.

The chain joins TRBV4-1 to TRBJ2-2, with TRBD2 as a possible D gene (6 bases). Between the trimmed V and J ends, which lost 1 base and 7 bases, there was a span of 13 bases. Germline values: CDR1 MGHRA, CDR2 YSYEKL. This CDR3 has 15 amino acids. The CDR3 DNA follows: TGCGCCAGCAGCCAAGGAGCGGGTTTAGGCGGGGAGCTGTTTTTT. It encodes CASSQGAGLGGELFF.

This chain joins TRBV19 and TRBJ2-5; a weak D match, TRBD1 (5 bases). From germline, CDR1 is LNHDA and CDR2 SQIVND (reference sequence). This CDR3 has 12 amino acids. Trimming stripped 10 bases from V and 5 bases from J, with 14 bases between. The CDR3, as DNA: TGTGCCACCCCGGACACGGCGGAGACCCAGTACTTC. Encoded protein: CATPDTAETQYF.

The chain has TRBV5-4 and TRBJ1-2; D is uncertain. CDR3 length: 14 amino acids. Germline CDR1 is SGHNT and CDR2 is YYREEE (reference sequence). V was pared by 0 bases and J by 5 bases, with 11 bases between. The CDR3 nucleotides read TGTGCCAGCAGCTTGGGTGTAGTTGAGTATGGCTACACCTTC. Amino acids: CASSLGVVEYGYTF. Complete variable domain (other parts from reference TRBV5-4 and TRBJ1-2): ETGVTQSPTHLIKTRGQQVTLRCSSQSGHNTVSWYQQALGQGPQFIFQYYREEENGRGNFPPRFSGLQFPNYSSELNVNALELDDSALYLCASSLGVVEYGYTFGSGTRLTVV.

The genes are TRBV7-2 and TRBJ2-1, with TRBD2 matching over 9 bases. This CDR3 contains 15 residues. Germline V gives CDR1 SGHTA, CDR2 FQGNSA. The V segment lost 2 bases and the J segment 3 bases; nucleotides outside the gene matches: 2. The CDR3 nucleotides read TGTGCCAGCAGCTTACTAGCGGGAATCTACAATGAGCAGTTCTTC. It yields the protein CASSLLAGIYNEQFF.

The genes are TRBV18 and TRBJ2-7, with 8 positions matching TRBD2. CDR3 length: 15 residues. Germline CDR1 is KGHSH and CDR2 is LQKENI. After removal of 6 bases from V and 0 bases from J, the junction contained 7 bases not matched to a gene. The chain's CDR3 is CASSQEAGASYEQYF. The CDR3 DNA follows: TGTGCCAGCTCGCAGGAAGCGGGAGCCTCCTACGAGCAGTACTTC.

This chain joins TRBV10-1 and TRBJ2-7, with 7 bases fitting TRBD1. This CDR3 has 15 residues. V dropped 4 bases and J dropped 3; count of bases not matched to a gene: 9. CDR1 is WNHNN and CDR2 is SYGVQD in the germline V gene (reference sequence). CDR3: CASSARDRNYYEQYF. The CDR3 nucleotides read TGCGCCAGCAGTGCCCGGGACAGAAATTACTACGAGCAGTACTTC.

The V and J genes are TRBV9 and TRBJ2-7, with TRBD2 matching 8 bases. Unmatched junction bases numbered 15, after V lost 4 bases and J lost 6 bases. The CDR3 contains 16 residues. From germline, CDR1 is SGDLS and CDR2 YYNGEE. The CDR3 DNA sequence: TGTGCCAGCAGCTCTACTCAAATGACTAGCGTGATCGAGCAGTACTTC. Protein: CASSSTQMTSVIEQYF.

V and J are TRBV15 and TRBJ1-5; D possibly corresponds to TRBD1 (6 bases). The germline V gene encodes CDR1 LNHNV and CDR2 YYDKDF (reference sequence). The CDR3 spans 13 residues. V shed 5 bases and J shed 7 bases, with 12 bases lying between them. The CDR3 sequence is CATSGYRDQPQHF. CDR3 DNA sequence: TGTGCCACCAGCGGGTACAGGGACCAGCCCCAGCATTTT.

This clone was detected only once. The chain employs TRBV25-1 and TRBJ1-5, with a tentative D call TRBD1 (6 bases). The CDR3 length is 15 residues. CDR1 and CDR2 (germline): MGHDK, SYGVNS. Trimming removed 3 bases at V and 4 bases at J, with 13 bases between. In nucleotides, the CDR3 is TGTGCCAGCAGTGAGAAGGGGGTTGGTAATCAGCCCCAGCATTTT. Protein product: CASSEKGVGNQPQHF. The entire variable domain, with the rest obtained from reference TRBV25-1 and TRBJ1-5, is as follows: EADIYQTPRYLVIGTGKKITLECSQTMGHDKMYWYQQDPGMELHLIHYSYGVNSTEKGDLSSESTVSRIRTEHFPLTLESARPSHTSQYLCASSEKGVGNQPQHFGDGTRLSIL.

This chain joins TRBV5-1 and TRBJ2-2; D not resolved. There are 15 residues in the CDR3. The V end lost 6 bases, the J end lost 2 bases, and 14 bases lay between the germline ends. The germline CDR1 and CDR2 sequences are SGHRS and YFSETQ. This CDR3 is CASTPLAVNTGELFF. The CDR3 DNA sequence: TGCGCCAGCACCCCCCTGGCGGTTAACACCGGGGAGCTGTTTTTT.